What follows are 5 T cell receptor beta chains derived from one specimen sequenced in a study of CD8 T cells in ankylosing spondylitis. TCRdb itself ran the 5' RACE reads through MiXCR, one entry per CDR3 protein. The sample records under 450,000 distinct CDR3 sequences, 20% to 25% being singletons. The sequenced sample was blood, either unsorted or a sorted T cell fraction (not recorded which). Every receptor here comes from a male donor with ankylosing spondylitis or in good health (not recorded which).

This clonotype was seen a handful of times. CDR3 protein: CASSETGDTDTQYF. The CDR3 DNA sequence: TGTGCCAGCAGCGAGACAGGGGACACAGATACGCAGTATTTT. The chain combines TRBV9 with TRBJ2-3; TRBD1 matches at 8 bases. Germline V CDR1 and CDR2: SGDLS, YYNGEE. CDR3 size: 14 residues. Trimming took 3 bases from V and 2 from J; bases not matched to a gene: 2.

This clonotype was counted only a few times. The CDR3 DNA is TGCGCCAGCAGCCAAGATCGGGACATCGCTTCCTACGAGCAGTACTTC. Protein sequence: CASSQDRDIASYEQYF. J is TRBJ2-7 and V is TRBV4-1, with D possibly being TRBD1 (6 bases). Germline values: CDR1 MGHRA, CDR2 YSYEKL. Trimming left V 0 bases short and J 1 base short, with 13 bases between. The CDR3 has 16 amino acids.

The chain employs TRBV20-1 and TRBJ1-1; TRBD1 is a possible D gene (5 bases). The CDR3 has 11 amino acids. Germline assignment: CDR1 DFQATT and CDR2 SNEGSKA (reference sequence). Trimming removed 5 bases at V and 7 bases at J, with 11 bases between. CDR3 sequence reads: CSAPLGVEAFF. The CDR3 nucleotides are TGCAGTGCTCCGCTGGGGGTTGAAGCTTTCTTT.

The J gene is TRBJ2-3, the V gene TRBV6-1, with D perhaps TRBD1 or TRBD2 (5 bases each). V dropped 10 bases and J dropped 6 bases, with 17 bases sitting between them. Germline CDR1 is MNHNS and CDR2 is SASEGT. The CDR3 totals 13 residues. The CDR3 nucleotides are TGTGCCACCAAGACTCCCCGGGGCGATACGCAGTATTTT. Protein sequence: CATKTPRGDTQYF.

This clonotype showed up many times. The chain uses TRBV5-1 and TRBJ2-7; perhaps TRBD1 as D (5 bases). Germline-derived CDR1 and CDR2 are SGHRS and YFSETQ. Trimming stripped 0 bases from V and 3 bases from J, with 7 bases between. This CDR3 comprises 13 residues. In DNA form, the CDR3 reads TGCGCCAGCAGCTTGGGACAGAACTACGAGCAGTACTTC. This translates into CASSLGQNYEQYF.